The present T cell receptor beta chain was sequenced within a study of Ad26.COV2.S vaccination and SARS-CoV-2 variants. On the study more broadly: Administration of Ad26.COV2.S was intramuscular, either once or twice 56 days apart.

General study results and limits: The analyses of TCR breadth and depth may have understated the size of total T cell responses. Vaccinees reportedly had broad spike-specific CD8+ and CD4+ T cell responses.

Regarding treatment: around 19 received Ad26.COV2.S at low or high dose, single or two shots; roughly five received placebo; per-sample allocation not given. Sampling took place 63 days after the first vaccine or placebo injection. As to this clone: Its cognate antigen is unknown.

Profiled with immunoSEQ multiplex PCR; TCRdb holds only in-frame clones, not every one. The sample gives around 300,000 clones, approximately 90% of which show up once; about 5% is in the top ten. CDR3 length: 13 residues. Germline V gene data show CDR1 as SGHRS and CDR2 as YFSETQ. Trimming cost V 4 bases and J 2 bases, with 10 bases left between them. The genes are TRBV5-1 and TRBJ2-7; D is undetermined. The starting material was peripheral blood, obtained in a trial of Ad26.COV2.S vaccine versus placebo. The sequence derives from a person between 18 and 59 years old who received the Ad26.COV2.S COVID-19 vaccine or a placebo. This CDR3 is CASSTGRPYEQYF. CDR3 nucleotide sequence: TGCGCCAGCAGCACCGGACGGCCCTACGAGCAGTACTTC.